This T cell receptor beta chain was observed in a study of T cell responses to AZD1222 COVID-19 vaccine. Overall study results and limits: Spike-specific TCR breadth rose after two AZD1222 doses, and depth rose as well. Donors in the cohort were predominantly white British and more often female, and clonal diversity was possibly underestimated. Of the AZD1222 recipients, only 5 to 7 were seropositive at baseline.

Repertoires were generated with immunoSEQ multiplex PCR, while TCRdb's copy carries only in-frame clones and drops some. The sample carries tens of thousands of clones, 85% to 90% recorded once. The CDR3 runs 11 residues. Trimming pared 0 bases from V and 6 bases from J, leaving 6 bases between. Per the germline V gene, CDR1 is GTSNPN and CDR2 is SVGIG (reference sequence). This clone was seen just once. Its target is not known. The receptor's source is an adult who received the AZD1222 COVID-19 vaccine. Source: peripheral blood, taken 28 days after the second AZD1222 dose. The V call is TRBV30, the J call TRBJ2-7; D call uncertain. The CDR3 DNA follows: TGTGCCTGGAGTGTAAATACCGAGCAGTACTTC. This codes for CAWSVNTEQYF.